This TCR beta chain was obtained from a study of type 1 regulatory T cells. Study background: T-allo10 is a Tr1-enriched, alloantigen-specific CD4 T cell product made in vitro.

The graft donor-derived T-allo10 cells reportedly recognize host alloantigens, are anergic, and suppress alloantigen-specifically. MiXCR, run by TCRdb on the reads, gives a single entry per CDR3 protein. Of approximately 72,000 distinct CDR3 sequences in the sample, about 69% were seen once. The trim removed 3 bases at V and 2 bases at J, leaving 1 base unmatched. This CDR3 comprises 14 residues. The V gene's germline CDR1 is MGHDK and CDR2 SYGVNS. In regard to this clonotype: Its target is unknown.

V and J are TRBV25-1 and TRBJ2-3, with TRBD2 identical over 8 bases. This sequence originates from a human donor in good health. The sequenced sample consisted of cultured T cells, either the whole culture or a sorted T cell fraction (not recorded which). The subset was: Tr1-enriched cell product generated in vitro against host alloantigens. The CDR3 bases are TGTGCCAGCAGTGAGACTAGCGACACAGATACGCAGTATTTT. Protein product: CASSETSDTDTQYF.